The rows below give T cell receptor beta chains drawn from one sample of a study of a mutant IDH1 vaccine in newly diagnosed glioma. Profiled with immunoSEQ multiplex PCR; TCRdb holds only in-frame clones, not every one. Of tens of thousands of clones listed, roughly 89% were seen once; the top ten hold roughly 2.4%. Here the sequenced sample was PBMCs, taken from a glioma patient treated with radiotherapy, temozolomide or both. Receptors were obtained from a man in his forties with glioma. Each CDR3 is given with its conserved first and last residue. The D gene is left open where the match is weak. Clone sizes are given selectively: once, few, many, or a class where the clone is expanded.

>TRBV4-3|TRBJ1-6|.|.|13
TGCGCCAGCAGCCAAGATGGGTTGTCACCCCTCCACTTT
CASSQDGLSPLHF
>TRBV5-1|TRBJ1-5|.|.|15
TGCGCCAGCAGCGAGGGGTCAGCTAGCAATCAGCCCCAGCATTTT
CASSEGSASNQPQHF
>TRBV18|TRBJ1-5|.|TRBD1|20
TGTGCCAGCTCACCGTCACAGGGGGCGCTGGGTCCCCTTACCAATCAGCCCCAGCATTTT
CASSPSQGALGPLTNQPQHF
>TRBV19|TRBJ1-1|few|.|13
TGTGCCAGTAGTATCGGAAGGGTAGGAGTGGCTTTCTTT
CASSIGRVGVAFF
>TRBV5-5|TRBJ2-3|.|.|12
TGTGCCAGCAGCCTGTTTCCAGATACGCAGTATTTT
CASSLFPDTQYF
>TRBV6-5|TRBJ2-2|.|TRBD1|15
TGTGCCAGCAGACCAGACAGGGGGCGAAACGGGGAGCTGTTTTTT
CASRPDRGRNGELFF
>TRBV25-1|TRBJ1-2|few|.|13
TGTGCCAGCATGCGGGGGGGTAAGGATGGCTACACCTTC
CASMRGGKDGYTF
>TRBV28|TRBJ1-4|.|.|13
TGTGCCAGCAGTGAGAGTTTTAATGAAAAACTGTTTTTT
CASSESFNEKLFF
>TRBV7-9|TRBJ2-7|.|.|15
TGTGCCAGCAGCGGGGGCGGGCGAAGCTCCTACGAGCAGTACTTC
CASSGGGRSSYEQYF
>TRBV7-2|TRBJ2-2|.|TRBD2|18
TGTGCCAGCAGCTTAGGCTACCGGAGCGGGAGTTGGGCCGGGGAGCTGTTTTTT
CASSLGYRSGSWAGELFF
>TRBV7-2|TRBJ2-3|.|TRBD2|17
TGTGCCAGCAGCTTAGCGTCGAGCGGGAGCGGCCGCGATACGCAGTATTTT
CASSLASSGSGRDTQYF
>TRBV19|TRBJ2-2|.|.|14
TGTGCCAGTATGGACCACTCGAACACCGGGGAGCTGTTTTTT
CASMDHSNTGELFF
>TRBV7-2|TRBJ2-2|.|TRBD2|15
TGTGCCAGCAGCGCCGGTACTAGCGTCACCGGGGAGCTGTTTTTT
CASSAGTSVTGELFF
>TRBV10-3|TRBJ2-1|.|.|15
TGTGCCATCAGTGGAGCGGACAGCTCCTACAATGAGCAGTTCTTC
CAISGADSSYNEQFF
>TRBV30|TRBJ2-7|.|TRBD2|11
TGTGCCCCCAGCGGGAGATACGAGCAGTACTTC
CAPSGRYEQYF
>TRBV11-1|TRBJ2-1|.|.|11
TGTGCCAGCAGCTTAGGAGGTTCGGGATTCTTC
CASSLGGSGFF